This T cell receptor beta chain appears in the sequencing data of a study of OX40 agonist ivuxolimab in advanced cancers. General study points: Among patients with partial responses at 0.1-3.0 mg/kg, clonal expansion was among the lowest.

In the case of this clone: Antigen: not known.

The CDR3 is 14 amino acids. V lost 6 bases and J lost 4; bases outside the gene matches: 7. Germline loops: CDR1 MDHEN, CDR2 SYDVKM. The data were produced by immunoSEQ multiplex PCR, yet TCRdb's version contains in-frame clones alone and is incomplete. The sample includes 50,000 to 80,000 clones, 91% of them seen just once. This material consisted of CD4+ or CD8+ T cells sorted from blood, taken in a trial of the OX40 agonist ivuxolimab. The source is an adult with an advanced solid tumor such as melanoma, head and neck, liver or kidney cancer. V is TRBV28 and J is TRBJ1-1; 8 nucleotides agree with TRBD1. The DNA for the CDR3 is TGTGCCAGCAGATCACAGGGGGGTAGCACTGAAGCTTTCTTT. Protein product: CASRSQGGSTEAFF.